This entry is about one TCR beta chain. Its target is not known. These data are taken from a study of cytomegalovirus exposure and HLA in healthy donors. About the research overall: Across more than 350 genotyped donors, about 81% landed in the Caucasian-associated ancestry cluster. Study conclusions and caveats: A later analysis reportedly identified an Asian-associated ancestry cluster as carrying fewer N-insertions than the approximately 670-donor mean.

The CDR3 is 15 residues long. Trimming took 10 bases from V and 2 from J; bases not matched to a gene: 13. CDR1 is MNHNS, CDR2 SASEGT, per germline. PCR primers comprised 60 Vbeta and 13 Jbeta primers. Data came from immunoSEQ multiplex PCR; TCRdb stores just in-frame clones and leaves some out. There are around 200,000 clones in the sample; about three quarters occur only once, and less than 2% lies in the top ten. The TCR originated in a male donor in good health and CMV-seronegative. This chain uses TRBV6-1 with TRBJ2-7; 8 nucleotides line up with TRBD2. Sequenced input: PBMCs. The CDR3 sequence: CATYSGAAGTYEQYF. The CDR3 DNA follows: TGTGCCACTTATAGCGGGGCAGCAGGCACCTACGAGCAGTACTTC.